This T cell receptor beta chain was sequenced in a study of type 1 regulatory T cells. TCRdb redid the calling of the reads with MiXCR, one entry per CDR3 protein. The sample includes roughly 60,000 distinct CDR3 sequences, 62% of them seen just once. This clonotype has just a few counts. Its antigen is not known. What was sequenced was cultured non-Tr1 T cells, either the whole culture or a sorted T cell fraction (not recorded which). The clonotype comes from a human donor in good health.

This CDR3 is CSARRDRTQNTGELFF. The DNA of the CDR3 is TGCAGTGCTAGGAGGGATCGGACTCAGAACACCGGGGAGCTGTTTTTT. The V and J genes are TRBV20-1 and TRBJ2-2, with D perhaps TRBD2 (5 bases). Between the trimmed V and J ends, which lost 3 bases and 1 base, there was a span of 15 bases. Germline CDR1 reads DFQATT; CDR2 reads SNEGSKA (reference sequence). The CDR3 extends over 16 amino acids.